The 31 T cell receptor beta chains given below trace back to one sample, sequenced in a study of CD8+CD57+ T cells in acquired aplastic anemia. CDR3 and TCR beta VDJ profiling relied on a genomic DNA template. TCRdb used MiXCR to reprocess the reads, holding one entry per CDR3 protein. The sample comprises 200,000 to 250,000 distinct CDR3 sequences, around 60% of which are singletons, and about 29% rests with the top ten. Sequenced sample: sorted CD4+, CD8+, or CD8+CD57+ T cells (not recorded which) from PBMCs. All receptors derive from a human donor in good health.

This clonotype was counted once. The chain couples TRBV7-9 to TRBJ2-7; perhaps TRBD2 as D (6 bases). Germline V gene lookup returns CDR1 SEHNR and CDR2 FQNEAQ (reference sequence). The CDR3 has 14 amino acids. V was trimmed by 4 bases and J by 5 bases, leaving 15 bases between them. CDR3 loop: CASSSPDGSDEQYF. In nucleotides, the CDR3 is TGTGCCAGCAGCTCCCCCGACGGGAGCGACGAGCAGTACTTC.

The chain has TRBV5-5 and TRBJ2-7; 8 nucleotides line up with TRBD1. The length of the CDR3 is 13 residues. CDR1 and CDR2 (germline): SGHKS, YYEKEE (reference sequence). V shed 6 bases, J shed 5 bases, and the junction held 7 bases outside the gene matches. CDR3 amino acids: CASTRTGSDEQYF. CDR3 nucleotide sequence: TGTGCCAGCACCCGGACAGGGTCTGACGAGCAGTACTTC.

CDR3 sequence: CASSIGDGTGRNSPLHF. The DNA of the CDR3 is TGTGCCAGTAGTATTGGTGACGGGACAGGGAGAAATTCACCCCTCCACTTT. This chain joins TRBV19 and TRBJ1-6; 9 nucleotides line up with TRBD1. The J segment lost 7 bases and the V segment lost 3 bases, leaving 10 bases of the junction unmatched. This CDR3 is 17 amino acids long. Germline CDR1 and CDR2: LNHDA and SQIVND (reference sequence).

The rearrangement joins TRBV20-1 to TRBJ1-2; D is unresolved. Trimming left V 3 bases short and J 3 bases short, with 11 bases between. From germline, CDR1 is DFQATT and CDR2 SNEGSKA (reference sequence). The CDR3 spans 13 residues. The CDR3: CSASRAGDYGYTF. The CDR3 coding sequence is TGCAGTGCTAGTAGGGCCGGAGACTATGGCTACACCTTC.

This clonotype was seen a handful of times. This may be a read error, as it is one base from a much larger clone. Here the CDR3 omits its conserved ending phenylalanine or tryptophan, so a read error is the likely source. This chain connects TRBV4-1 to TRBJ1-2, with 7 bases lining up with TRBD1. Germline trimming cut 5 bases from V and 7 bases from J; bases unmatched to any gene: 7. Germline V lookup: CDR1 MGHRA, CDR2 YSYEKL. This CDR3 spans 13 amino acids. DNA of the CDR3: TGCGCCAGCAGCGGTCAGGGGGAGCGTGGCTACACCTCC. Amino acid sequence: CASSGQGERGYTS.

This clonotype was detected a few times. This chain joins TRBV7-3 and TRBJ2-5; 7 nucleotides match TRBD2. The CDR3 loop spans 13 amino acids. Germline CDR1 and CDR2: SGHTA and FQGTGA. Trimming removed 4 bases from V and 3 bases from J; junction bases left unmatched: 2. The CDR3 region is CASSSLAEETQYF. The CDR3, as DNA: TGTGCCAGCAGCTCTCTAGCGGAAGAGACCCAGTACTTC.

This chain connects TRBV20-1 to TRBJ1-1; D may be TRBD1 (6 bases). V lost 3 bases and J lost 3, with 11 bases in between. Germline values: CDR1 DFQATT, CDR2 SNEGSKA (reference sequence). This CDR3 is 13 amino acids long. Here the CDR3 reads CSASDPGDTEAFF. CDR3 sequence (DNA): TGCAGTGCTAGCGACCCAGGGGACACTGAAGCTTTCTTT.

This clonotype was seen a single time. The chain carries TRBV7-7 and TRBJ2-2; 7 nucleotides line up with TRBD2. From germline, CDR1 is SSHAT and CDR2 FNYEAQ (reference sequence). The ends lost 6 bases at V and 6 bases at J; junction bases unmatched: 7. The CDR3 is 14 amino acids. The CDR3 nucleotides are TGTGCCAGCAGACGGGGGGATGAGGCCGGGGAGCTGTTTTTT. Amino acid sequence: CASRRGDEAGELFF.

This chain links TRBV7-6 with TRBJ2-7, with D unresolved. Deletions cut 3 bases from V and 2 bases from J, with 17 bases between. The CDR3 is 16 amino acids. Germline CDR1 reads SGHVS; CDR2 reads FNYEAQ. CDR3 in DNA: TGTGCCAGCAGCTTGGGTCCAGGAAGCCAAACCTACGAGCAGTACTTC. Translating gives CASSLGPGSQTYEQYF.

This rearrangement joins TRBV29-1 to TRBJ1-2; 8 bases match TRBD1. CDR1 and CDR2 from the germline V gene are SQVTM and ANQGSEA. The CDR3 runs to 12 residues. With 3 bases clipped from V and 7 bases from J, the junction kept 4 bases outside the gene matches. This CDR3 is CSVDRGQAGYTF. DNA of the CDR3: TGCAGCGTTGACAGGGGGCAGGCTGGCTACACCTTC.

The chain employs TRBV6-2 or TRBV6-3 and TRBJ1-1; 8 bases align to TRBD1. There are 11 residues in the CDR3. Looked up from germline, CDR1 is MNHEY and CDR2 is SVGEGT. After removal of 5 bases from V and 11 bases from J, the junction contained 4 bases not matched to a gene. The CDR3 DNA reads as TGTGCCAGCAGTCACAGGGGGGATGCTTTCTTT. Its translation: CASSHRGDAFF.

This clonotype was detected ten times or more. The genes are TRBV9 and TRBJ2-7; TRBD2 aligns across 11 bases. The CDR3 totals 16 residues. Germline V CDR1 and CDR2: SGDLS, YYNGEE. J gave up 3 bases and V 5 bases, and 10 bases lay outside the gene matches. The CDR3 DNA is TGTGCCAGCAGTGGACTAGCGGGTACTGCTCTCTACGAGCAGTACTTC. Protein product: CASSGLAGTALYEQYF.

V and J are TRBV7-8 and TRBJ1-2; 7 bases match TRBD1. CDR1 and CDR2 from the germline V gene are SGHVS and FQNEAQ. V trimming: 4 bases; J trimming: 7 bases; junction bases outside the gene matches: 6. CDR3 length: 13 amino acids. The DNA for the CDR3 is TGTGCCAGCAGCTGGGCCGGGACAGCTGGCTACACCTTC. It specifies CASSWAGTAGYTF.

The rearrangement links TRBV29-1 to TRBJ2-5; D may be TRBD2 (5 bases). The CDR3 spans 14 residues. V lost 7 bases and J lost 5, with 20 bases in between. Looked up from germline, CDR1 is SQVTM and CDR2 is ANQGSEA. For the CDR3, the DNA is TGCAGCGACCACCTCGGGGAACCCCCGGAGACCCAGTACTTC. Residues: CSDHLGEPPETQYF.

This clonotype was counted only a few times. J is TRBJ2-3 and V is TRBV2; no definite D call. CDR3 length: 14 residues. V shed 7 bases and J shed 2 bases, with 13 bases lying between them. Per germline, CDR1 SNHLY and CDR2 FYNNEI. The CDR3 nucleotides are TGTGCCAGCACCGGAACGACATCCACAGATACGCAGTATTTT. It specifies CASTGTTSTDTQYF.

The chain uses TRBV20-1 and TRBJ1-2; 10 positions match TRBD1. The CDR3 loop spans 15 amino acids. The J segment lost 4 bases and the V segment lost 0 bases, leaving 5 bases of the junction unmatched. Germline CDR1 reads DFQATT; CDR2 reads SNEGSKA (reference sequence). CDR3 DNA: TGCAGTGCTAGAGATGTCGGGACAGGGGTCTATGGCTACACCTTC. Its translation is CSARDVGTGVYGYTF.

The table lists this clonotype with many counts. This chain links TRBV12-3 or TRBV12-4 with TRBJ2-1; TRBD2 is a possible D gene (6 bases). Trimming cost V 1 base and J 9 bases, with 16 bases left between them. The CDR3 is made up of 15 amino acids. Written as DNA, the CDR3 is TGTGCCAGCAGTTTAGGTGGGACTCCCTCGTTTGAGCAGTTCTTC. Its protein is CASSLGGTPSFEQFF.

Note on this clonotype: This is likely a read error, given that the CDR3 carries no conserved phenylalanine or tryptophan at its end. It is unclear where the CDR3 begins or ends on the DNA, so no DNA is shown, and the CDR3 is as TCRdb lists it. The genes are TRBV9 and TRBJ2-7; TRBD1 is the table's D call, not checked against the DNA. A total of 10 residues make up the CDR3, ends included. Germline assignment: CDR1 SGDLS and CDR2 YYNGEE. CDR3 region: CASSEGGQHR.

The chain uses TRBV6-1 and TRBJ1-2; a weak D match, TRBD1 (5 bases). Germline CDR1 reads MNHNS; CDR2 reads SASEGT. The CDR3 consists of 13 residues. V shed 5 bases and J shed 7 bases, with 14 bases lying between them. The CDR3, as DNA: TGTGCCAGCAGTTGGGCAGGGAAAGGTGGCTACACCTTC. Its translation: CASSWAGKGGYTF.

J is TRBJ2-1 and V is TRBV20-1, with 8 nucleotides matching TRBD1. J was trimmed by 7 bases and V by 3 bases; bases with no gene match: 8. Germline lookup yields CDR1 DFQATT and CDR2 SNEGSKA (reference sequence). The CDR3 runs to 14 residues. CDR3 sequence (DNA): TGCAGTGCTAGTAGGCAGGGGGCGCGAAATGAGCAGTTCTTC. Amino acids: CSASRQGARNEQFF.

The rearrangement links TRBV5-1 to TRBJ1-5; 11 nucleotides align to TRBD1. This CDR3 region has 14 residues. In germline, CDR1 is SGHRS, CDR2 YFSETQ. V lost 3 bases to trimming and J lost 7 bases; unmatched junction nucleotides: 3. The CDR3 loop is CASSSGTGGQPQHF. DNA of the CDR3: TGCGCCAGCAGCTCCGGGACAGGGGGACAGCCCCAGCATTTT.

This clonotype has just one count. V usage is TRBV19 and J usage is TRBJ1-1; a possible D gene is TRBD1 (5 bases). V was shortened by 4 bases and J by 11 bases, with 17 bases between the two germline ends. CDR3 length equals 13 residues. Germline V CDR1 and CDR2: LNHDA, SQIVND (reference sequence). CDR3 loop: CASSTYLRVEAFF. CDR3 in DNA: TGTGCCAGTAGTACCTATCTCAGGGTAGAGGCTTTCTTT. Filled out from reference TRBV19 and TRBJ1-1, the complete variable domain reads DGGITQSPKYLFRKEGQNVTLSCEQNLNHDAMYWYRQDPGQGLRLIYYSQIVNDFQKGDIAEGYSVSREKKESFPLTVTSAQKNPTAFYLCASSTYLRVEAFFGQGTRLTVV.

This clonotype showed up just a few times. This sequence joins TRBV10-3 and TRBJ2-3, with 12 bases aligning to TRBD2. CDR1 is ENHRY, CDR2 SYGVKD, per germline. The CDR3 runs 15 residues. After removal of 7 bases from V and 1 base from J, the junction contained 3 bases not matched to a gene. CDR3 sequence reads: CAITRTSGGTDTQYF. CDR3 nucleotides: TGTGCCATCACCCGGACTAGCGGGGGCACAGATACGCAGTATTTT.

The J gene is TRBJ1-5, the V gene TRBV20-1; 7 bases fit TRBD1. The CDR3 totals 14 residues. Germline trimming cut 1 base from V and 2 bases from J; bases unmatched to any gene: 2. Germline V CDR1 and CDR2: DFQATT, SNEGSKA (reference sequence). CDR3 protein: CSARGGTGNQPQHF. The CDR3 DNA follows: TGCAGTGCTAGAGGAGGGACAGGCAATCAGCCCCAGCATTTT.

This clonotype was counted ten times or more. The V gene is TRBV7-6, the J gene TRBJ2-3; TRBD1 aligns across 9 bases. The CDR3 spans 18 residues. Trimming at V came to 4 bases and at J to 2 bases, leaving 13 bases not matched to a gene. CDR1 and CDR2 (germline): SGHVS, FNYEAQ. The CDR3 nucleotides read TGTGCCAGCAGCTCATTGCAAGACAGGGGGGTTGACACAGATACGCAGTATTTT. Translated, it gives CASSSLQDRGVDTDTQYF.

This clonotype was counted many times. This chain links TRBV7-6 with TRBJ2-5; 9 bases are a match to TRBD2. With 1 base clipped from V and 5 bases from J, the junction kept 2 bases outside the gene matches. CDR3 length: 14 residues. Germline CDR1 SGHVS, CDR2 FNYEAQ. This chain's CDR3 is CASSLGTSGETQYF. CDR3 DNA sequence: TGTGCCAGCAGCTTAGGAACTAGCGGGGAGACCCAGTACTTC.

This clonotype appeared a single time. The rearrangement joins TRBV9 to TRBJ2-1; D unresolved. Trimming left V 3 bases short and J 4 bases short, with 8 bases between. The CDR3 runs 13 residues. The germline V gene has CDR1 SGDLS and CDR2 YYNGEE. The CDR3 DNA sequence: TGTGCCAGCAGCGGTTCACATTACAATGAGCAGTTCTTC. Protein sequence: CASSGSHYNEQFF.

This clonotype has just a few counts. The rearrangement links TRBV7-3 to TRBJ2-2; 10 bases map to TRBD2. Germline CDR1 reads SGHTA; CDR2 reads FQGTGA. The junction had 7 bases not matched to a gene; V was cut back by 5 bases and J by 4 bases. The CDR3 length is 16 residues. The CDR3 bases are TGTGCCAGCAGCCCAAGCGGGGGGGCCGCCACCGGGGAGCTGTTTTTT. Translation gives CASSPSGGAATGELFF. Full variable domain (rest looked up from reference TRBV7-3 and TRBJ2-2): GAGVSQTPSNKVTEKGKYVELRCDPISGHTALYWYRQSLGQGPEFLIYFQGTGAADDSGLPNDRFFAVRPEGSVSTLKIQRTERGDSAVYLCASSPSGGAATGELFFGEGSRLTVL.

The chain is built from TRBV6-2 or TRBV6-3 and TRBJ2-5, with TRBD2 matching 9 bases. CDR3 length: 16 residues. J was trimmed by 7 bases and V by 0 bases; bases with no gene match: 9. Germline V gene data show CDR1 as MNHEY and CDR2 as SVGEGT. The CDR3 region is CASSYSGGGASATQYF. CDR3 DNA: TGTGCCAGCAGTTACTCAGGCGGGGGGGCTTCGGCGACCCAGTACTTC.

This clonotype was recorded at least ten times. The rearrangement joins TRBV19 to TRBJ1-1, with 9 positions matching TRBD1. Germline loops: CDR1 LNHDA, CDR2 SQIVND (reference sequence). V shed 9 bases, J shed 5 bases, and the junction held 10 bases outside the gene matches. The CDR3 contains 14 residues. DNA for the CDR3: TGTGCCAGCAGCCTACAGGGGGCAGGGACTGAAGCTTTCTTT. Translated: CASSLQGAGTEAFF.

The sample holds many counts of this clonotype. This chain uses TRBV7-7 with TRBJ2-5; 9 nucleotides line up with TRBD1. After removal of 3 bases from V and 3 bases from J, the junction contained 2 bases not matched to a gene. Looked up from germline, CDR1 is SSHAT and CDR2 is FNYEAQ (reference sequence). The CDR3 is 14 amino acids. The CDR3 nucleotides read TGTGCCAGCAGCTTGGGACAGGGAGAAGAGACCCAGTACTTC. This codes for CASSLGQGEETQYF.